This T cell receptor (beta chain) was identified during a study of cytomegalovirus exposure and HLA in healthy donors. Study-level background: Of 300 to 450 genotyped donors, roughly 86% clustered with self-reported Caucasian donors. Study-level results: Reported performance of the classifier showed diagnosis of cytomegalovirus status with high specificity and sensitivity. According to a later analysis, donors in an Asian-associated ancestry cluster reportedly had fewer N-insertions than the roughly 640-donor mean.

CDR3 length equals 14 residues. Germline V gene sequence: CDR1 MDHEN, CDR2 SYDVKM. Trimming pared 8 bases from V and 0 bases from J, leaving 11 bases between. Notes on this clone: Its cognate antigen is unknown.

The PCR used 60 Vbeta and 13 Jbeta primers. Sequencing used immunoSEQ multiplex PCR; TCRdb keeps in-frame clones, though not all of them. This sample has 90,000 to 120,000 clones, with 76% found just once. This clonotype originated in a woman between 18 and 29 years old in good health and CMV-seropositive. The V call is TRBV28, the J call TRBJ2-1; D may be TRBD1 (5 bases). Sequencing used PBMCs. For the CDR3, the DNA is TGTGCCAGCGGGGCCCCGGACTCCTACAATGAGCAGTTCTTC. Translated: CASGAPDSYNEQFF.